The T cell receptor delta chain under discussion was sequenced for a study of gamma-delta T cells after stem cell transplantation. Unmatched junction bases numbered 11, after V lost 3 bases and J lost 2 bases. The CDR3 has 17 amino acids. Germline V lookup: CDR1 GEAIGNYY, CDR2 EKD. In its sample, this clone was seen a few times. TCRdb processed the RT-PCR reads again with the CATT caller. Of 1,500 to 2,000 delta-chain clones listed, 3.7% are singletons. This TCR was sampled from a human donor. It is not recorded whose cells these are; they may come from a transplant donor. Sequencing was performed on gamma-delta T cells. The V and J genes are TRDV2 and TRDJ1; 10 nucleotides agree with TRDD3. The CDR3 loop reads CACDPLGRGDTTDKLIF. In DNA, the CDR3 is TGTGCCTGTGACCCGCTAGGCCGGGGGGATACGACCGATAAACTCATCTTT.